The following is a TCR beta chain sequence with its context. Trimming left V 2 bases short and J 2 bases short, with 4 bases between. The CDR3 totals 14 residues. The germline CDR1 and CDR2 sequences are SNHLY and FYNNEI. This specimen belongs to a study of cytomegalovirus exposure and HLA in healthy donors. Produced via immunoSEQ multiplex PCR; TCRdb's table is partial and in-frame only. The sample carries 55,000 to 85,000 clones, 85% to 95% recorded once. The sample taken for sequencing was PBMCs. The J gene is TRBJ2-6, the V gene TRBV2; D call uncertain. The TCR comes from a woman aged 18-29 years in good health and CMV-seronegative. The CDR3 DNA follows: TGTGCCAGCAGTGAAACTACTGGGGCCAACGTCCTGACTTTC. It is translated as CASSETTGANVLTF.